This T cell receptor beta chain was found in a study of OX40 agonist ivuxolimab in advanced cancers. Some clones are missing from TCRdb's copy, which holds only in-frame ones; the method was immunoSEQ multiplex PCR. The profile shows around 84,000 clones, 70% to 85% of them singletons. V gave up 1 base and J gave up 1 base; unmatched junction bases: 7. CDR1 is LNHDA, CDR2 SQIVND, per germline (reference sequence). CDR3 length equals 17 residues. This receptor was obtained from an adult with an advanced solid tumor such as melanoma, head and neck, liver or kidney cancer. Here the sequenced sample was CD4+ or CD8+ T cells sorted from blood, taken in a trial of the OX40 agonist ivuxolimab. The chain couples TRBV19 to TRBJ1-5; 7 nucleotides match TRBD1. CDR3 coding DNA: TGTGCCAGTAGTATAGGAGACAGGGTAACAAGCAATCAGCCCCAGCATTTT. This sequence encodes CASSIGDRVTSNQPQHF.